The rows below give T cell receptor beta chains drawn from one sample of a study of blood T cell repertoires in COVID-19. The table came from immunoSEQ multiplex PCR; TCRdb's copy has only in-frame clones and leaves some out. This sample has 150,000 or so clones; 80% occur once, and the top ten carry more than 3%. Sequenced: PBMCs or T cells enriched from blood (not recorded which). These receptors all stem from a woman aged 55-69 years who had recovered from COVID-19. The CDR3 runs from the conserved cysteine through the conserved F or W. Fields, in order: D gene, J gene, V gene, clone size, CDR3 protein, CDR3 DNA. The D gene is left open where the match is weak. Clone size is not always given. Where it is, it says once, few, many or a class for expanded clones.

>-|TRBJ1-1|TRBV7-8|few
CASSSRAVATEAFF
TGTGCCAGCAGCTCAAGGGCCGTAGCGACTGAAGCTTTCTTT
>TRBD1|TRBJ1-5|TRBV4-1|-
CASSQLPGTGYDQPQHF
TGCGCCAGCAGCCAGCTCCCAGGGACAGGGTATGATCAGCCCCAGCATTTT
>-|TRBJ1-2|TRBV19|-
CASSIPRYGYTF
TGTGCCAGTAGTATCCCTCGCTATGGCTACACCTTC
>TRBD1|TRBJ1-5|TRBV5-5|-
CASSLIPGTGDQPQHF
TGTGCCAGCAGCTTGATCCCAGGGACAGGGGATCAGCCCCAGCATTTT
>-|TRBJ1-1|TRBV9|once
CASSAVRGGEAFF
TGTGCCAGCAGCGCGGTTCGGGGTGGTGAAGCTTTCTTT
>-|TRBJ1-1|TRBV25-1|-
CASSEQLGGMNTEAFF
TGTGCCAGCAGTGAACAGTTGGGGGGGATGAACACTGAAGCTTTCTTT
>TRBD1|TRBJ2-7|TRBV5-6|-
CASSRGQGAYEQYF
TGTGCCAGCAGCCGGGGACAGGGAGCCTACGAGCAGTACTTC
>-|TRBJ2-1|TRBV18|-
CASSPSTVYNEQFF
TGTGCCAGCTCACCCTCGACAGTTTACAATGAGCAGTTCTTC
>TRBD2|TRBJ2-3|TRBV7-8|-
CASSGGLVDTQYF
TGTGCCAGCAGCGGAGGACTAGTGGATACGCAGTATTTT
>TRBD2|TRBJ2-4|TRBV19|-
CASSIQATAGPENIQYF
TGTGCCAGTAGTATTCAGGCCACAGCGGGGCCCGAAAACATTCAGTACTTC
>TRBD2|TRBJ2-1|TRBV2|-
CASLQLAGGPLVPFF
TGTGCCAGCCTCCAACTAGCGGGGGGGCCCTTGGTTCCGTTCTTC
>-|TRBJ1-1|TRBV6-1|-
CASSETSSSAEAFF
TGTGCCAGCAGTGAAACGTCCAGTTCAGCTGAAGCTTTCTTT
>-|TRBJ2-7|TRBV5-1|-
CASSEGQNYEQYF
TGCGCCAGCAGCGAAGGACAGAACTACGAGCAGTACTTC
>TRBD2|TRBJ2-1|TRBV25-1|few
CASSGGGRHNEQFF
TGTGCCAGCAGTGGGGGGGGACGGCACAATGAGCAGTTCTTC
>-|TRBJ2-7|TRBV18|-
CASSPSVLEQYF
TGTGCCAGCTCCCCCTCAGTCCTCGAGCAGTACTTC
>TRBD1|TRBJ2-1|TRBV5-1|-
CASSFRGQGSSFSSYNEQFF
TGCGCCAGCAGCTTCAGAGGACAGGGTTCTTCATTTAGCTCCTACAATGAGCAGTTCTTC
>-|TRBJ2-7|TRBV10-1|-
CASSQDLLYEQYF
TGCGCCAGCTCACAGGACCTCCTGTACGAGCAGTACTTC
>-|TRBJ2-1|TRBV29-1|-
CSVDGLSREQFF
TGCAGCGTTGACGGACTTTCCCGTGAGCAGTTCTTC
>-|TRBJ1-1|TRBV5-6|-
CASSFRGVSEAFF
TGTGCCAGCAGCTTCAGGGGAGTCTCTGAAGCTTTCTTT
>-|TRBJ2-1|TRBV11-2|few
CASSLGPVVNEQFF
TGTGCCAGCAGCTTAGGGCCCGTCGTCAATGAGCAGTTCTTC
>-|TRBJ1-6|TRBV3-1/TRBV3-2|-
CASSLIKNSNSPLHF
TGTGCCAGCAGCCTAATAAAGAATAGTAATTCACCCCTCCACTTT
>-|TRBJ2-7|TRBV6-5|-
CASMRSGGEQYF
TGTGCCAGCATGAGGTCTGGGGGGGAGCAGTACTTC
>-|TRBJ1-4|TRBV2|few
CASVSLGEKLFF
TGTGCCAGCGTAAGCCTAGGTGAAAAACTGTTTTTT
>TRBD1|TRBJ2-1|TRBV5-8|-
CASSWGTGVRNEQFF
TGTGCCAGCAGCTGGGGGACAGGGGTACGCAATGAGCAGTTCTTC
>TRBD2|TRBJ2-5|TRBV29-1|-
CSVPQTSGAQYF
TGCAGCGTTCCCCAGACTAGCGGCGCCCAGTACTTC
>TRBD2|TRBJ2-1|TRBV24-1|-
CATSKGRGGANEQFF
TGTGCCACCAGTAAGGGGAGGGGCGGGGCTAATGAGCAGTTCTTC
>TRBD1|TRBJ1-4|TRBV19|-
CASSLRFGTGVEKLFF
TGTGCCAGTAGCCTCCGGTTCGGGACAGGGGTTGAAAAACTGTTTTTT
>-|TRBJ2-7|TRBV18|-
CASSPYREPYEQYF
TGTGCCAGCTCACCTTACCGGGAGCCGTACGAGCAGTACTTC
>-|TRBJ1-2|TRBV19|-
CASTPTGANYGYTF
TGTGCCAGTACCCCGACAGGAGCGAACTATGGCTACACCTTC
>TRBD2|TRBJ2-7|TRBV6-2/TRBV6-3|-
CASSYSRTSGEYEQYF
TGTGCCAGCAGTTACTCGAGGACTAGCGGAGAATACGAGCAGTACTTC
>-|TRBJ2-6|TRBV21-1|-
CASSKEEGPGSGANVLTF
TGTGCCAGCAGCAAAGAGGAGGGGCCGGGGTCTGGGGCCAACGTCCTGACTTTC
>-|TRBJ1-2|TRBV24-1|-
CATSDAGQPASNYGYTF
TGTGCCACCAGTGACGCCGGACAGCCAGCTTCTAACTATGGCTACACCTTC
>-|TRBJ1-5|TRBV2|-
CASRGEGNQPQHF
TGTGCCAGCAGAGGTGAGGGCAATCAGCCCCAGCATTTT
>TRBD1|TRBJ1-6|TRBV30|-
CASNRDRAGSYNSPLHF
TGTGCCTCAAACCGGGACAGGGCAGGCTCCTATAATTCACCCCTCCACTTT
>-|TRBJ1-4|TRBV9|-
CASSLRDQLSEKLFF
TGTGCCAGCAGCCTTCGGGATCAGCTAAGTGAAAAACTGTTTTTT
>-|TRBJ1-2|TRBV6-5|-
CASQPAAQNYGYTF
TGTGCCAGTCAGCCGGCGGCCCAAAACTATGGCTACACCTTC
>-|TRBJ1-2|TRBV9|-
CASSADSANYGYTF
TGTGCCAGCAGCGCGGACTCAGCCAACTATGGCTACACCTTC
>TRBD1|TRBJ2-1|TRBV2|-
CASKGGDRVYNEQFF
TGTGCCAGCAAGGGGGGGGACAGGGTGTACAATGAGCAGTTCTTC
>-|TRBJ1-1|TRBV12-5|-
CASGPEGHLRNTEAFF
TGTGCTAGTGGTCCCGAGGGACACCTTAGGAACACTGAAGCTTTCTTT
>TRBD1|TRBJ1-5|TRBV12-5|-
CASGLQGWNQPQHF
TGTGCTAGTGGTTTACAGGGGTGGAATCAGCCCCAGCATTTT
>-|TRBJ2-7|TRBV20-1|-
CSARETSRQYF
TGCAGTGCTAGAGAAACTAGCAGGCAGTACTTC
>-|TRBJ1-4|TRBV3-1/TRBV3-2|-
CASSLGPFPNEKLFF
TGTGCCAGCAGTCTGGGGCCCTTCCCGAATGAAAAACTGTTTTTT
>-|TRBJ1-2|TRBV7-8|-
CASSLVGGINYGYTF
TGTGCCAGCAGCTTAGTCGGGGGGATTAACTATGGCTACACCTTC
>TRBD1|TRBJ1-1|TRBV6-2/TRBV6-3|once
CASSRDRQGKGSAFF
TGTGCCAGCAGCCGAGACCGACAGGGAAAAGGGTCAGCTTTCTTT
>TRBD1|TRBJ1-3|TRBV19|few
CASSPTGPGNTIYF
TGTGCCAGTAGCCCGACAGGGCCCGGAAACACCATATATTTT
>-|TRBJ1-5|TRBV12-5|-
CASGSLAGGNQPQHF
TGTGCTAGTGGTTCTCTGGCAGGGGGCAATCAGCCCCAGCATTTT
>TRBD2|TRBJ2-7|TRBV5-4|-
CASSLSGGGHEQYF
TGTGCCAGCAGCTTGAGCGGGGGAGGGCACGAGCAGTACTTC
>-|TRBJ1-6|TRBV3-1/TRBV3-2|few
CASSLGPVKNSPLHF
TGTGCCAGCAGCCTCGGTCCGGTAAAAAATTCACCCCTCCACTTT
>-|TRBJ1-6|TRBV19|-
CASRESSYNSPLHF
TGTGCCAGTAGAGAGAGCTCCTATAATTCACCCCTCCACTTT
>TRBD2|TRBJ2-1|TRBV2|-
CASILSRGAAYNEQFF
TGTGCCAGCATTCTCTCGCGGGGGGCCGCCTACAATGAGCAGTTCTTC
>TRBD1|TRBJ2-1|TRBV18|-
CASLSGTGHNEQFF
TGTGCCAGCTTGAGCGGGACAGGGCACAATGAGCAGTTCTTC
>-|TRBJ2-6|TRBV5-1|-
CASSLDGVGANVLTF
TGCGCCAGCAGCTTGGACGGGGTCGGGGCCAACGTCCTGACTTTC